This T cell receptor (beta chain) is drawn from a study of cytomegalovirus exposure and HLA in healthy donors. Overall study results and limits: Donors belonging to an Asian-associated ancestry cluster reportedly showed fewer N-insertions in productive TCRs than the approximately 640-donor mean, according to what a later analysis found. In an earlier analysis, productive rearrangement rates for most beta V segments clustered near 90% or 30%.

Each donor was nominally healthy when sampled (though unrecorded immune exposures were likely). The germline gives CDR1 SGHTA, CDR2 FQGNSA. This CDR3 has 13 amino acids. V was shortened by 0 bases and J by 1 base, with 3 bases between the two germline ends. With respect to this clone: Antigen unknown.

Researchers ran the PCR with 60 Vbeta and 13 Jbeta primers. Method: immunoSEQ multiplex PCR; TCRdb's copy keeps in-frame clones and lacks some. Its listing shows 95,000 to 150,000 clones. The sample taken for sequencing was PBMCs. The sequence was obtained from a man between 18 and 35 years old in good health and CMV-seronegative. V usage is TRBV7-2 and J usage is TRBJ2-5; D uncertain. CDR3 coding DNA: TGTGCCAGCAGCTTAGCCATCCAAGAGACCCAGTACTTC. Translation: CASSLAIQETQYF.